This T cell receptor beta chain was documented in a study of blood T cell repertoires in COVID-19. In the study overall: The study drew acute and convalescent COVID-19 samples from the United States, Italy and Spain.

Using immunoSEQ multiplex PCR, the repertoire was profiled, and TCRdb retains in-frame clones only, with some absent. Of some 47,000 clones listed, roughly nine tenths are singletons. Trimming cost V 0 bases and J 1 base; bases outside gene matches: 0. CDR1 is KGHSH and CDR2 is LQKENI in the germline V gene. This CDR3 has 15 residues. The sequencing sample was made of peripheral blood. The V call is TRBV18, the J call TRBJ1-2; 9 bases are a match to TRBD1. The TCR comes from a woman at least 80 years old in a cohort sampled during active or convalescent COVID-19. CDR3 DNA sequence: TGTGCCAGCTCACCACCGGGACAGGGTAACTATGGCTACACCTTC. It is translated as CASSPPGQGNYGYTF.